The 26 T cell receptor beta chains reported below all come from one sample, sequenced in a study of CD8+ T cells in alopecia areata. As for treatment: oral pan-JAK inhibitor, 5-10 mg twice daily. Once RNA had been extracted, it was reverse transcribed into cDNA to act as the sequencing template. The method was immunoSEQ multiplex PCR; TCRdb's version includes in-frame clones alone and lacks a portion of them. The sample has about 94,000 clones; over 70% are singletons. The sample in question was CD8+ T cells sorted from blood, obtained between weeks 43 and 45, from a patient treated with tofacitinib. The receptors originated from a human donor with alopecia areata.

This chain joins TRBV9 and TRBJ2-3; D unresolved. CDR3 length: 14 amino acids. With 2 bases removed from V and 1 base from J, the gap between germline ends came to 8 bases. The germline V gene has CDR1 SGDLS and CDR2 YYNGEE. This CDR3 is CASSVGDRTDTQYF. CDR3 nucleotides: TGTGCCAGCAGCGTGGGCGACCGCACAGATACGCAGTATTTT.

This rearrangement joins TRBV10-1 to TRBJ2-2, with TRBD2 matching 7 bases. Trimming cost V 3 bases and J 7 bases; bases outside gene matches: 2. Germline V gives CDR1 WNHNN, CDR2 SYGVQD (reference sequence). The CDR3 consists of 13 residues. As DNA, the CDR3 is TGCGCCAGCAGTGATGGGGGGGGCGGGGAGCTGTTTTTT. Its protein is CASSDGGGGELFF.

This chain connects TRBV2 to TRBJ2-7; the D is unclear. V lost 6 bases to trimming and J lost 2 bases, with 8 bases between them. This CDR3 has 12 residues. In germline, CDR1 is SNHLY, CDR2 FYNNEI. The CDR3 DNA follows: TGTGCCAGCAGCGTCCGGGCCTACGAGCAGTACTTC. Protein: CASSVRAYEQYF. Based on the CDR3 plus reference TRBV2 and TRBJ2-7, the full variable domain is EPEVTQTPSHQVTQMGQEVILRCVPISNHLYFYWYRQILGQKVEFLVSFYNNEISEKSEIFDDQFSVERPDGSNFTLKIRSTKLEDSAMYFCASSVRAYEQYFGPGTRLTVT.

This clone was counted a single time. The chain recombines TRBV10-3 with TRBJ1-1; no clear D. V was shortened by 0 bases and J by 2 bases, with 10 bases between the two germline ends. CDR3 size: 15 residues. Germline V gene data show CDR1 as ENHRY and CDR2 as SYGVKD. Written as DNA, the CDR3 is TGTGCCATCAGTGAGTCTGGCAGCCTAAACACTGAAGCTTTCTTT. It is translated as CAISESGSLNTEAFF.

The chain has TRBV4-3 and TRBJ2-1, with D uncertain. From germline, CDR1 is LGHNA and CDR2 YSLEER. V lost 3 bases and J lost 3, with 12 bases in between. CDR3 length equals 15 residues. CDR3 sequence reads: CASSHAGTGYNEQFF. DNA for the CDR3: TGCGCCAGCAGCCACGCTGGAACGGGCTACAATGAGCAGTTCTTC.

The chain links TRBV6-5 to TRBJ1-1; TRBD1 might be the D (5 bases). Trimming stripped 0 bases from V and 1 base from J, with 6 bases between. Germline loops: CDR1 MNHEY, CDR2 SVGAGI. The CDR3 spans 14 residues. The CDR3 DNA reads as TGTGCCAGCAGTTACTCTGGGACGAACACTGAAGCTTTCTTT. It specifies CASSYSGTNTEAFF.

V usage is TRBV30 and J usage is TRBJ1-2; perhaps TRBD1 as D (5 bases). V dropped 1 base and J dropped 5 bases, with 17 bases sitting between them. The CDR3 runs 15 residues. Germline lookup yields CDR1 GTSNPN and CDR2 SVGIG (reference sequence). The CDR3 region has the DNA TGTGCCTGGAGTGGACCTATGGGGGAGAGGTATGGCTACACCTTC. Amino acid sequence: CAWSGPMGERYGYTF. The full variable domain, completed using reference TRBV30 and TRBJ1-2, is SQTIHQWPATLVQPVGSPLSLECTVEGTSNPNLYWYRQAAGRGLQLLFYSVGIGQISSEVPQNLSASRPQDRQFILSSKKLLLSDSGFYLCAWSGPMGERYGYTFGSGTRLTVV.

This clone was counted between two and nine times. The CDR3 sequence: CASSEFGDRAGEQYF. CDR3 DNA sequence: TGTGCCAGCAGTGAATTCGGGGACAGGGCCGGGGAGCAGTACTTC. This chain connects TRBV25-1 to TRBJ2-7; 9 positions agree with TRBD1. Germline assignment: CDR1 MGHDK and CDR2 SYGVNS. The CDR3 runs to 15 residues. V dropped 1 base and J dropped 7; count of bases not matched to a gene: 8.

This chain connects TRBV6-6 to TRBJ2-1; 10 bases fit TRBD2. The junction had 6 bases not matched to a gene; V was cut back by 0 bases and J by 7 bases. Germline V gene data show CDR1 as MNHNY and CDR2 as SVGAGI (reference sequence). The CDR3 loop spans 16 amino acids. CDR3 sequence reads: CASSYSVAGGSNEQFF. The CDR3, as DNA: TGTGCCAGCAGTTACTCGGTAGCGGGGGGCTCTAATGAGCAGTTCTTC.

V usage is TRBV5-6 and J usage is TRBJ1-1, with unresolved D. Germline V gives CDR1 SGHDT, CDR2 YYEEEE. Trimming took 2 bases from V and 4 from J, leaving 12 bases between them. The length of the CDR3 is 14 residues. The CDR3 nucleotides are TGTGCCAGCAGCTTCTCGGCAGGCCCCACTGAAGCTTTCTTT. The encoded protein is CASSFSAGPTEAFF. The variable domain in full, with the rest retrieved from reference TRBV5-6 and TRBJ1-1, is DAGVTQSPTHLIKTRGQQVTLRCSPKSGHDTVSWYQQALGQGPQFIFQYYEEEERQRGNFPDRFSGHQFPNYSSELNVNALLLGDSALYLCASSFSAGPTEAFFGQGTRLTVV.

The chain joins TRBV6-5 to TRBJ1-2, with unresolved D. Germline V lookup: CDR1 MNHEY, CDR2 SVGAGI. Trimming removed 3 bases at V and 7 bases at J, with 15 bases between. The CDR3 runs 14 residues. CDR3 region: CASSYSLGRTGYTF. CDR3 DNA: TGTGCCAGCAGTTATTCCCTCGGGAGGACTGGCTACACCTTC.

This sequence joins TRBV16 and TRBJ2-5, with unresolved D. TRBJ2-7 matches the DNA end more closely, so the J call is doubtful. Germline CDR1 is KGHSY and CDR2 is FQNENV. This CDR3 comprises 14 residues. The CDR3 is CASSQSSPSYEQYF. The CDR3, as DNA: TGTGCCAGCAGCCAATCCTCTCCGTCCTACGAGCAGTACTTC.

The V call is TRBV7-2, the J call TRBJ1-1; TRBD1 is a possible D gene (5 bases). This CDR3 comprises 14 residues. V was pared by 1 base and J by 1 base, with 7 bases between. From germline, CDR1 is SGHTA and CDR2 FQGNSA. DNA for the CDR3: TGTGCCAGCAGCTTAGGAGGGGAGAACACTGAAGCTTTCTTT. This gives the protein CASSLGGENTEAFF.

The sample holds a few counts of this clone. Other DNA sequences in the sample encode the same CDR3. The chain recombines TRBV29-1 with TRBJ1-1, with D tentatively TRBD1 (6 bases). V shed 5 bases and J shed 0 bases, with 10 bases lying between them. The CDR3 totals 13 residues. CDR1 is SQVTM and CDR2 is ANQGSEA in the germline V gene. The CDR3 DNA is TGCAGCGTTACCGGGACATTGAACACTGAAGCTTTCTTT. Translated, it gives CSVTGTLNTEAFF.

This clone was seen once. This sequence joins TRBV7-3 and TRBJ2-5, with D possibly called TRBD1 or TRBD2 (6 bases each). CDR1 is SGHTA, CDR2 FQGTGA, per germline. The CDR3 contains 14 residues. V gave up 2 bases and J gave up 5 bases, with 12 bases separating them. CDR3 amino acids: CASSLLGGEETQYF. DNA of the CDR3: TGTGCCAGCAGCTTATTGGGGGGCGAGGAGACCCAGTACTTC.

CDR3 sequence reads: CASTPNPYEQYF. The CDR3 nucleotides are TGTGCCAGCACCCCGAACCCCTACGAGCAGTACTTC. The rearrangement links TRBV7-9 to TRBJ2-7; D unclear. Trimming shortened V by 7 bases and J by 2 bases, and 9 bases separated the two germline ends. CDR1 is SEHNR, CDR2 FQNEAQ, per germline (reference sequence). The CDR3 spans 12 residues.

This clone was recorded a few times. The V call is TRBV4-1, the J call TRBJ1-1; D may be TRBD1 (5 bases). Trimming shortened V by 7 bases and J by 2 bases, and 8 bases separated the two germline ends. The CDR3 consists of 12 residues. Per the germline V gene, CDR1 is MGHRA and CDR2 is YSYEKL. CDR3 sequence reads: CASNDRNTEAFF. CDR3 DNA: TGCGCCAGCAACGACAGAAACACTGAAGCTTTCTTT.

A single count supports this clone. CDR3 bases: TGTGCCAGCAGTTTGATGCGGGGGGGCCATGAGCAGTTCTTC. Translating it yields CASSLMRGGHEQFF. The chain uses TRBV28 and TRBJ2-1; 9 positions match TRBD2. V lost 3 bases, J lost 8 bases, and 5 bases stayed unmatched. This CDR3 is 14 amino acids long. Germline V gives CDR1 MDHEN, CDR2 SYDVKM.

The J gene is TRBJ1-5, the V gene TRBV19, with no clear D. V was shortened by 7 bases and J by 2 bases, with 6 bases between the two germline ends. The CDR3 extends over 12 amino acids. CDR1 and CDR2 from the germline V gene are LNHDA and SQIVND (reference sequence). CDR3 amino acids: CASTPGNQPQHF. The CDR3 coding sequence is TGTGCCAGTACCCCGGGCAATCAGCCCCAGCATTTT.

The chain links TRBV7-9 to TRBJ2-1; D call uncertain. Trimming took 5 bases from V and 6 from J, leaving 5 bases between them. The germline gives CDR1 SEHNR, CDR2 FQNEAQ (reference sequence). CDR3 length: 11 residues. This CDR3 is CASSPSNEQFF. CDR3 bases: TGTGCCAGCAGCCCAAGCAATGAGCAGTTCTTC.

The rearrangement uses TRBV19 and TRBJ2-7; D possibly uses TRBD1 or TRBD2 (5 bases each). The CDR3 spans 13 residues. V was cut by 5 bases and J by 7 bases, with 15 bases left in between. Per the germline V gene, CDR1 is LNHDA and CDR2 is SQIVND (reference sequence). The CDR3 nucleotides read TGTGCCAGTAGTCTGGGGACCGGCCGGGAGCAGTACTTC. This encodes CASSLGTGREQYF.

This clone occurred once. V gene TRBV29-1 combines with J gene TRBJ2-5; TRBD2 agrees at 10 bases. From germline, CDR1 is SQVTM and CDR2 ANQGSEA. The ends lost 3 bases at V and 5 bases at J; junction bases unmatched: 9. The CDR3 is 15 amino acids. Written as DNA, the CDR3 is TGCAGCGTTGAGGCCCAGCGGGGGGGCGGGGAGACCCAGTACTTC. Its translation: CSVEAQRGGGETQYF.

The chain carries TRBV27 and TRBJ1-1, with D uncertain. V was trimmed by 4 bases and J by 7 bases, leaving 22 bases between them. Germline V gene data show CDR1 as MNHEY and CDR2 as SMNVEV (reference sequence). This CDR3 region has 16 residues. The CDR3 region has the DNA TGTGCCAGCAGTTCCCGGGGTGAGGGCGTGTACATTGAAGCTTTCTTT. This translates into CASSSRGEGVYIEAFF.

The rearrangement links TRBV7-9 to TRBJ2-7; D call uncertain. Germline CDR1 reads SEHNR; CDR2 reads FQNEAQ (reference sequence). V lost 7 bases and J lost 3, with 7 bases in between. The CDR3 totals 11 residues. In nucleotides, the CDR3 is TGTGCCAGCACCGACGGCTACGAGCAGTACTTC. As protein: CASTDGYEQYF.

This clone was counted only a few times. The chain joins TRBV10-2 to TRBJ1-1; D unclear. CDR3 length: 11 amino acids. Between the trimmed V and J ends, which lost 6 bases and 9 bases, there was a span of 11 bases. Germline V gene sequence: CDR1 WSHSY, CDR2 SAAADI. CDR3 coding DNA: TGCGCCAGCAGGGAGAGTAGCAAAGCTTTCTTT. Translation: CASRESSKAFF.

The chain links TRBV9 to TRBJ1-5; no definite D call. V lost 3 bases and J 1 base, leaving 11 bases between the germline ends. This CDR3 has 15 amino acids. CDR1 SGDLS and CDR2 YYNGEE come from the germline V gene. DNA for the CDR3: TGTGCCAGCAGCGCCGACCTCCCCAGCAATCAGCCCCAGCATTTT. Translated, it gives CASSADLPSNQPQHF.